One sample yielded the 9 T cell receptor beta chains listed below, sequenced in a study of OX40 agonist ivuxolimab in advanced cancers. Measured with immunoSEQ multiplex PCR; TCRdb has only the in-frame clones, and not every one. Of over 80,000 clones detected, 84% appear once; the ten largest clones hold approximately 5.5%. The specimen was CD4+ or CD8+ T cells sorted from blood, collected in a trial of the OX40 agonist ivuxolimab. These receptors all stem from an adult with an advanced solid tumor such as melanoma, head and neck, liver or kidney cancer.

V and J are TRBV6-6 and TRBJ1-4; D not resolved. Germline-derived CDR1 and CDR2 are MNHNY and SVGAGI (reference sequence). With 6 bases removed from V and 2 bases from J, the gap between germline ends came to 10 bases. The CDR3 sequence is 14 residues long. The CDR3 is CASSPSVTNEKLFF. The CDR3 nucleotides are TGTGCCAGCAGCCCCAGTGTGACTAATGAAAAACTGTTTTTT.

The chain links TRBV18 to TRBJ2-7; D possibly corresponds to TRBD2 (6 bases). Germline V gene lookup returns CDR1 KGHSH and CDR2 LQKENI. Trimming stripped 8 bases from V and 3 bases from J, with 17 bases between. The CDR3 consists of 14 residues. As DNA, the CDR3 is TGTGCCAGCCGAAATGGAGCGGGCTTCTACGAGCAGTACTTC. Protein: CASRNGAGFYEQYF.

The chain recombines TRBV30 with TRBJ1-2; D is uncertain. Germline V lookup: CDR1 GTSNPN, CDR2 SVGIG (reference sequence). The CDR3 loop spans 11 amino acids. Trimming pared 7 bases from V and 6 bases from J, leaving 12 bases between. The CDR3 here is CASRRSNGYTF. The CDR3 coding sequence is TGTGCCTCCCGAAGGAGCAATGGCTACACCTTC.

Here the CDR3 DNA reads TGTGCCAGCAGTTTCAGAGACATGAACACTGAAGCTTTCTTT. It is translated as CASSFRDMNTEAFF. The chain combines TRBV5-6 with TRBJ1-1, with unresolved D. There are 14 residues in the CDR3. V gave up 5 bases and J gave up 0 bases, with 11 bases separating them. Germline loops: CDR1 SGHDT, CDR2 YYEEEE.

CDR3 loop: CASSAGTLPYEQYF. In DNA form, the CDR3 reads TGTGCCAGCAGTGCCGGGACCCTTCCGTACGAGCAGTACTTC. The rearrangement links TRBV6-5 to TRBJ2-7, with D perhaps TRBD1 or TRBD2 (5 bases each). CDR3 length equals 14 residues. CDR1 is MNHEY and CDR2 is SVGAGI in the germline V gene. Trimming took off 5 bases at V and 4 bases at J, with 15 bases between the two ends.

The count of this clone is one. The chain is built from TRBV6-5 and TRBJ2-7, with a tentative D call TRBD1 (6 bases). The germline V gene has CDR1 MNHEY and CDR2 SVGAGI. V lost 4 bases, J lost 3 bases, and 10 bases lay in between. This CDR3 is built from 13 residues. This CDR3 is CASSSPTGYEQYF. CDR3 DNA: TGTGCCAGCAGTTCACCGACAGGCTACGAGCAGTACTTC.

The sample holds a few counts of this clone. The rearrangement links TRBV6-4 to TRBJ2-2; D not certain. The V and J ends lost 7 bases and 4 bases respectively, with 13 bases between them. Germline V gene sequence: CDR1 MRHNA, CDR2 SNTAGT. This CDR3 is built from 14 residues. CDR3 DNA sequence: TGTGCCAGCAAAGTCGGTGCTTCCACCGGGGAGCTGTTTTTT. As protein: CASKVGASTGELFF.

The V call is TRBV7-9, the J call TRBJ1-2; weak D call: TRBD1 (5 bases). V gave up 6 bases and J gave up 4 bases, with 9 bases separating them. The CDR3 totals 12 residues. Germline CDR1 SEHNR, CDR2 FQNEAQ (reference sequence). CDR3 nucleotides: TGTGCCAGCAGACCAGACAGCTATGGCTACACCTTC. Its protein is CASRPDSYGYTF.

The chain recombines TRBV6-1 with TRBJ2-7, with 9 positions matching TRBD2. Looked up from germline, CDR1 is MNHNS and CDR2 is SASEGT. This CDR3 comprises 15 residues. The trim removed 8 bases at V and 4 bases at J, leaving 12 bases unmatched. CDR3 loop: CASSRETSGNYEQYF. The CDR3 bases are TGTGCCAGCTCCAGGGAGACTAGCGGAAATTACGAGCAGTACTTC.